This TCR beta chain was identified in a study of early T cells in non-severe SARS-CoV-2 infection. Study-level results: VDJdb matching, biased toward anti-spike CD8 responses, missed private and CD4 specificities.

The sample holds a few counts of this clonotype. What it binds is not known. The CDR3 runs 14 residues. The germline CDR1 and CDR2 sequences are MNHEY and SMNVEV (reference sequence). V lost 5 bases and J lost 3, with 11 bases in between. A single record per CDR3 protein comes from TCRdb applying MiXCR to the 5' RACE reads. The profile shows around 67,000 distinct CDR3 sequences, around a tenth of them singletons. This TCR came from an adult who was a healthcare worker with PCR-confirmed SARS-CoV-2 infection or an uninfected control (not recorded which). The chain carries TRBV27 and TRBJ1-3; tentatively, D is TRBD1 (6 bases). The specimen was whole blood. The CDR3 DNA reads as TGTGCCAGCAGTGAAAGGGGGATTGGAAACACCATATATTTT. Residues: CASSERGIGNTIYF.